Reported below is one TCR beta chain. The target antigen is unknown. TCRdb reprocessed the multiplex PCR reads with MiXCR, giving one entry per CDR3 protein. The table lists some 230,000 distinct CDR3 sequences, about 34% of them singletons. Axillary draining lymph nodes of breast cancer patients supplied the node samples. The sample originates from a study of breast tumors, draining lymph nodes, adjacent tissues. Study-wide results and limits: That most tumor T cells come from lymph nodes remained unproven.

Sequenced sample: axillary lymph node tissue. The sequence derives from a female donor with breast cancer. Some clones in this sample may be carry-over from other donors' samples.

This CDR3 is CASRGPGDSGNTF. As DNA, the CDR3 is TGTGCCAGCAGGGGCCCGGGGGACTCTGGAAACACCTTC. The genes are TRBV12-5 and TRBJ1-2; D is possibly TRBD1 (6 bases). The CDR3 is 13 amino acids. Germline assignment: CDR1 LGHNT and CDR2 FRNRAP.